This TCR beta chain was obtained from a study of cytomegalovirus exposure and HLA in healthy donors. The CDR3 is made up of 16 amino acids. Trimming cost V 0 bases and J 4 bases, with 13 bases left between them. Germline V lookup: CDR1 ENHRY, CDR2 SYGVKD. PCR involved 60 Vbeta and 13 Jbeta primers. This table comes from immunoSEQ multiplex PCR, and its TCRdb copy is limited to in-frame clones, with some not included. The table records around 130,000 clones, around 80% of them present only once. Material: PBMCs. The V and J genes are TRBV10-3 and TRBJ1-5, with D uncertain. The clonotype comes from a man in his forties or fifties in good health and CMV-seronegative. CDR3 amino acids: CAISESTGKTNQPQHF. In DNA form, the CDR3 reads TGTGCCATCAGTGAGTCTACGGGGAAGACGAATCAGCCCCAGCATTTT.